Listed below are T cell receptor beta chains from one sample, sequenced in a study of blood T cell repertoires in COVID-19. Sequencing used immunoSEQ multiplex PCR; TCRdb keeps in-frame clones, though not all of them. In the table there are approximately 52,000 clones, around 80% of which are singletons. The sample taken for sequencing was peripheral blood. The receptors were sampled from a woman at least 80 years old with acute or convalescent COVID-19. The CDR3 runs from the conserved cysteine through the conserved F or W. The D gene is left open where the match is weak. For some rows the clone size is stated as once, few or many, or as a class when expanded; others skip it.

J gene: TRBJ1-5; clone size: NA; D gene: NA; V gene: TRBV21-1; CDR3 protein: CASSKKSRVCGQPQHF; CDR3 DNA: TGTGCCAGCAGCAAAAAATCACGGGTTTGTGGTCAGCCCCAGCATTTT
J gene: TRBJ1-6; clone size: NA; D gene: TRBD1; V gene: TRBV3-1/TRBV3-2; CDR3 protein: CASSHGTGPNSPLHF; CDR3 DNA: TGTGCCAGCAGCCATGGGACAGGTCCCAATTCACCCCTCCACTTT
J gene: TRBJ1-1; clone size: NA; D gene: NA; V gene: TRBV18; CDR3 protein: CASSTTASGTEAFF; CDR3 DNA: TGTGCCAGCTCAACGACAGCATCGGGCACTGAAGCTTTCTTT
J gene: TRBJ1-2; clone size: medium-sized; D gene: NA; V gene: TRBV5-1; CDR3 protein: CASSLDFRANYGYTF; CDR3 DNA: TGCGCCAGCAGCTTGGATTTTCGGGCTAACTATGGCTACACCTTC
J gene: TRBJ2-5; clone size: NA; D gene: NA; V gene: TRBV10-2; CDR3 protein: CASSEVDSGETQYF; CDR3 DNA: TGCGCCAGCAGTGAGGTTGACAGCGGGGAGACCCAGTACTTC
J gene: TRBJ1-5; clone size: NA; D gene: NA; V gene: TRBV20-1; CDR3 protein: CSASQGNQPQHF; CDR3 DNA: TGCAGTGCAAGTCAGGGGAATCAGCCCCAGCATTTT
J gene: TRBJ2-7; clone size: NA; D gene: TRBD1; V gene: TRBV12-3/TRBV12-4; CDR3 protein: CASTLGQGGEQYF; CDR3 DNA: TGTGCCAGCACCTTGGGACAGGGTGGCGAGCAGTACTTC
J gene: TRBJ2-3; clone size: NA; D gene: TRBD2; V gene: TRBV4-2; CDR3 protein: CASSHAQAGGLPDTQYF; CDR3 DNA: TGTGCCAGCAGCCACGCCCAGGCGGGGGGGTTGCCAGATACGCAGTATTTT
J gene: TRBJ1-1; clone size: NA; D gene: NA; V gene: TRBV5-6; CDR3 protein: CASSLPGGNTEAFF; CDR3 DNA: TGTGCCAGCAGCTTGCCAGGTGGGAACACTGAAGCTTTCTTT
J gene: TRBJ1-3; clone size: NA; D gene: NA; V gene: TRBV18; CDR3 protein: CASSPTGLASGNTIYF; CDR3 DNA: TGTGCCAGCTCACCCACAGGGTTAGCCTCTGGAAACACCATATATTTT
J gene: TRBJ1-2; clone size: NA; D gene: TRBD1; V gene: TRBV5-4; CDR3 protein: CASSIPLAGGYGYTF; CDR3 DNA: TGTGCCAGCAGCATACCGTTGGCAGGGGGCTATGGCTACACCTTC
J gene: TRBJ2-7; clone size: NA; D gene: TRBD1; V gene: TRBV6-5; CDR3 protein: CAGSGQTYEQYF; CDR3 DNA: TGTGCCGGATCGGGACAGACCTACGAGCAGTACTTC
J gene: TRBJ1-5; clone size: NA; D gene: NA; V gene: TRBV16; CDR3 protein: CASSHDRSYSNQPQHF; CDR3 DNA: TGTGCCAGCAGCCACGACAGAAGTTATAGCAATCAGCCCCAGCATTTT
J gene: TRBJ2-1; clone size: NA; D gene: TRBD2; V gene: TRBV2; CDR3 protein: CASSLTSPPYNEQFF; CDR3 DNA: TGTGCCAGCAGTCTGACTAGCCCCCCGTACAATGAGCAGTTCTTC
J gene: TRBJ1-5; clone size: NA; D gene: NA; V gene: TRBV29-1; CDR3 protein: CSSPLPREPFFDGRNQPQHF; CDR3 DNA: TGCAGCTCTCCCCTGCCTAGGGAGCCCTTCTTCGATGGCCGAAATCAGCCCCAGCATTTT
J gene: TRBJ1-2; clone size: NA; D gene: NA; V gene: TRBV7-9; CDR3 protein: CASSLVQGGYTF; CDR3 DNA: TGTGCCAGCAGCTTAGTCCAGGGTGGCTACACCTTC
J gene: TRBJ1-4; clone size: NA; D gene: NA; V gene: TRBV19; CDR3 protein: CASSIGFLQGQEKLFF; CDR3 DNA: TGTGCCAGTAGTATAGGTTTTTTACAGGGTCAAGAAAAACTGTTTTTT
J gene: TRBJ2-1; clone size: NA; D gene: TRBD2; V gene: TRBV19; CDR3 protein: CASSTTSGAYNEQFF; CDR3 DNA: TGTGCCAGTAGTACCACTAGCGGGGCTTACAATGAGCAGTTCTTC
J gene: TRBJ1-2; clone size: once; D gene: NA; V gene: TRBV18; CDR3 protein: CASSRTGNNYGYTF; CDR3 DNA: TGTGCCAGCTCACGCACCGGGAATAACTATGGCTACACCTTC
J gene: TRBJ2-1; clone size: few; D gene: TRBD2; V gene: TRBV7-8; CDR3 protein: CASSLAGLAGEREQFF; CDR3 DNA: TGTGCCAGCAGCTTAGCTGGACTAGCGGGGGAACGTGAGCAGTTCTTC
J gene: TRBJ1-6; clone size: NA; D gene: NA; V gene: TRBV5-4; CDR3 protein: CASSPPGGYNSPLHF; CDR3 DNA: TGTGCCAGCAGCCCCCCGGGAGGCTATAATTCACCCCTCCACTTT
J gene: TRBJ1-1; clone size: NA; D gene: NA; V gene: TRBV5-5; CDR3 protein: CASRVVLWGGAEAFF; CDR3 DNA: TGTGCCAGCAGGGTGGTCCTGTGGGGCGGCGCTGAAGCTTTCTTT
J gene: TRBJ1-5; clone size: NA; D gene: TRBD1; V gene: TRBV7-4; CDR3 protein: CASSLGPGQGAPYSNQPQHF; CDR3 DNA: TGTGCCAGCAGCCTCGGACCGGGACAGGGGGCTCCCTATAGCAATCAGCCCCAGCATTTT
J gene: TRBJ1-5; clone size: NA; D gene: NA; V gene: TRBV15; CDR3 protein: CATSSQGSNQPQHF; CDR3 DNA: TGTGCCACCAGCAGCCAGGGCAGCAATCAGCCCCAGCATTTT
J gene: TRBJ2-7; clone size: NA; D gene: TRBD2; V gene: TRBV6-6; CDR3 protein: CASSRGSGGAYEQYF; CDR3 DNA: TGTGCCAGCAGTAGGGGTAGCGGGGGGGCCTACGAGCAGTACTTC
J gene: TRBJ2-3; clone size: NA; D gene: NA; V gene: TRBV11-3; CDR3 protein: CASSFQETDTQYF; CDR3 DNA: TGTGCCAGCAGCTTCCAGGAAACAGATACGCAGTATTTT